This T cell receptor beta chain was sequenced in a study of T cells in localized non-small cell lung cancer. Findings of the study overall: There was an association of higher blood T cell density with longer overall survival. It was uninvolved adjacent lung that showed the highest T cell clonality, exceeding tumor. As only one tumor region underwent sequencing, heterogeneity remains possible.

As for this clone: Antigen specificity is unknown.

Per the germline V gene, CDR1 is LGHNA and CDR2 is YSLEER. Between the trimmed V and J ends, which lost 0 bases and 6 bases, there was a span of 13 bases. The CDR3 runs to 15 residues. Clones were read by immunoSEQ multiplex PCR, and TCRdb kept only the in-frame ones, dropping some. Seen here are roughly 39,000 clones, more than 85% observed once, and the top ten hold 3.5%. This sequence joins TRBV4-3 and TRBJ2-3; D gene uncertain. The input for sequencing was peripheral blood, taken before any cancer treatment. This TCR was sampled from a man between 18 and 49 years old with stage I lung adenocarcinoma. CDR3 loop: CASSQEASSVDTQYF. CDR3 coding DNA: TGCGCCAGCAGCCAAGAAGCTAGTTCCGTCGATACGCAGTATTTT.